This TCR beta chain was sequenced in a study of blood T cell repertoires in COVID-19. Study-level information: The United States, Italy and Spain supplied acute and convalescent COVID-19 samples. Sources were T cells, B-cell-depleted T cells, or PBMCs; the material itself was cDNA or gDNA.

Original methodology: Amplifying reference gene primers gave estimates of nucleated cell counts. Clones were read by immunoSEQ multiplex PCR, and TCRdb kept only the in-frame ones, dropping some. V, J and clone size reflect that table, while D and trimming were determined from the DNA. Of under 130,000 clones in the sample, under 80% were seen once. This clone was observed a few times. Trimming at V came to 0 bases and at J to 9 bases, leaving 1 base not matched to a gene. The germline V gene has CDR1 GTSNPN and CDR2 SVGIG (reference sequence). The CDR3 consists of 13 residues. Sequenced input: peripheral blood. The chain joins TRBV30 to TRBJ1-6; TRBD1 agrees at 8 bases. This receptor was identified in a woman aged 70-85 years with acute or convalescent COVID-19. Written as DNA, the CDR3 is TGTGCCTGGAGTGTACAGGGGGTTTCACCCCTCCACTTT. Translated: CAWSVQGVSPLHF.